Presented here are 11 T cell receptor beta chains from one specimen sequenced in a study of beta chain features in type 1 diabetes listed by TCRdb under 2018. Antigen specificity for these receptors is unknown. Libraries were constructed by the immunoSEQ multiplex PCR assay. The entire isolated RNA was reverse transcribed using the High Capacity cDNA Reverse Transcription Kit, and thus expressed TCRB transcripts were sequenced. The source is immuneACCESS, and TCRdb retained only in-frame sequences with V and J called. Part of the clones is not carried over; for the studies checked, unresolved V genes explain less than half of this, and the remainder is unexplained. The sample table contains some 640,000 clones; only one count was recorded for over 12% of them. Roughly 0.04% of the sample is held by the ten biggest clonotypes. Broader findings and caveats from the paper: A moderate but significant shortening of TCRB CDR3 length was observed in type 1 diabetes patients in all four CD4+ subsets.

What was sequenced was naive CD4+ T cells from blood. Interpreted using the paper, the cell subset or site label stands for: true naive CD4+ T cells. The receptor source for this set is a man aged 18-30 years with type 1 diabetes.

This clone came up a few times. The rearrangement uses TRBV29-1 and TRBJ2-3, with D perhaps matching TRBD2 (6 bases). The CDR3 spans 13 residues. Trimming removed 4 bases from V and 5 bases from J, with 13 bases in between. The germline gives CDR1 SQVTM, CDR2 ANQGSEA. CDR3 nucleotide sequence: TGCAGCGTTGCTGGCAGGGAGGTAGATACGCAGTATTTT. This translates into CSVAGREVDTQYF.

Only a few counts were recorded for this clone. This chain uses TRBV30 with TRBJ1-4; 7 bases are shared with TRBD1. Losses at the gene ends were 4 bases for V and 8 bases for J; bases not matched to a gene: 10. Germline V gene sequence: CDR1 GTSNPN, CDR2 SVGIG (reference sequence). The CDR3 contains 14 residues. The CDR3 DNA is TGTGCCTGGAACTATAGGGGGCGCGGGGAAAAACTGTTTTTT. Its translation is CAWNYRGRGEKLFF.

The chain links TRBV30 to TRBJ1-5; D uncertain. V lost 4 bases and J lost 3, with 10 bases in between. The CDR3 contains 13 residues. The V gene's germline CDR1 is GTSNPN and CDR2 SVGIG (reference sequence). CDR3 bases: TGTGCCTGGACTCACGGAGACAATCAGCCCCAGCATTTT. This gives the protein CAWTHGDNQPQHF.

The chain recombines TRBV30 with TRBJ1-4; D is perhaps TRBD1 (6 bases). Germline V CDR1 and CDR2: GTSNPN, SVGIG (reference sequence). Trimming took off 0 bases at V and 8 bases at J, with 16 bases between the two ends. The CDR3 loop spans 15 amino acids. The chain's CDR3 is CAWSVALGAGEKLFF. The CDR3 nucleotides read TGTGCCTGGAGTGTTGCTTTGGGGGCCGGGGAAAAACTGTTTTTT.

The V gene is TRBV5-1, the J gene TRBJ2-7, with 7 bases lining up with TRBD1. Germline trimming cut 4 bases from V and 3 bases from J; bases unmatched to any gene: 10. Germline lookup yields CDR1 SGHRS and CDR2 YFSETQ. There are 15 residues in the CDR3. The CDR3 bases are TGCGCCAGCAGCGTGACAGGGTCGGTCTTCTACGAGCAGTACTTC. Translating it yields CASSVTGSVFYEQYF.

This clone occurred a few times. J is TRBJ2-1 and V is TRBV25-1; 12 bases are shared with TRBD2. Germline trimming cut 6 bases from V and 5 bases from J; bases unmatched to any gene: 5. The CDR3 contains 15 residues. Germline V lookup: CDR1 MGHDK, CDR2 SYGVNS. The CDR3 nucleotides read TGTGCCAGCAGCCTCCGACTAGCGGGAGACAATGAGCAGTTCTTC. This translates into CASSLRLAGDNEQFF.

The chain employs TRBV25-1 and TRBJ2-3; tentatively, D is TRBD1 (6 bases). The CDR3 is 12 amino acids. With 7 bases removed from V and 4 bases from J, the gap between germline ends came to 9 bases. Per germline, CDR1 MGHDK and CDR2 SYGVNS. Written as DNA, the CDR3 is TGTGCCAGCAAAGGACAGCCAGATACGCAGTATTTT. Residues: CASKGQPDTQYF.

The chain employs TRBV25-1 and TRBJ2-3, with D possibly being TRBD2 (6 bases). With 6 bases removed from V and 4 bases from J, the gap between germline ends came to 17 bases. Germline V gene lookup returns CDR1 MGHDK and CDR2 SYGVNS. There are 15 residues in the CDR3. The CDR3 sequence is CASSDWGVGPDTQYF. The CDR3 coding sequence is TGTGCCAGCAGCGATTGGGGGGTGGGTCCAGATACGCAGTATTTT.

The chain recombines TRBV7-2 with TRBJ2-3; D is uncertain. This CDR3 is built from 19 residues. V was clipped by 0 bases and J by 0 bases, with 19 bases between them. Germline lookup yields CDR1 SGHTA and CDR2 FQGNSA. CDR3 loop: CASSLAVVAALPSTDTQYF. CDR3 bases: TGTGCCAGCAGCTTAGCGGTGGTAGCAGCCCTTCCTAGCACAGATACGCAGTATTTT.

A few counts support this clone. V usage is TRBV7-2 and J usage is TRBJ2-7; 7 nucleotides match TRBD1. J lost 6 bases, V lost 5 bases, and 10 bases had no gene match. From germline, CDR1 is SGHTA and CDR2 FQGNSA. There are 14 residues in the CDR3. The CDR3 region is CASSPQGDRSEQYF. The DNA of the CDR3 is TGTGCCAGCAGCCCCCAGGGGGATCGGAGCGAGCAGTACTTC.

The chain is built from TRBV29-1 and TRBJ2-3; D not certain. CDR1 is SQVTM and CDR2 is ANQGSEA in the germline V gene. V lost 5 bases to trimming and J lost 2 bases, with 11 bases between them. The length of the CDR3 is 13 residues. This chain's CDR3 is CSVSWALTDTQYF. DNA for the CDR3: TGCAGCGTTTCCTGGGCCCTCACAGATACGCAGTATTTT.